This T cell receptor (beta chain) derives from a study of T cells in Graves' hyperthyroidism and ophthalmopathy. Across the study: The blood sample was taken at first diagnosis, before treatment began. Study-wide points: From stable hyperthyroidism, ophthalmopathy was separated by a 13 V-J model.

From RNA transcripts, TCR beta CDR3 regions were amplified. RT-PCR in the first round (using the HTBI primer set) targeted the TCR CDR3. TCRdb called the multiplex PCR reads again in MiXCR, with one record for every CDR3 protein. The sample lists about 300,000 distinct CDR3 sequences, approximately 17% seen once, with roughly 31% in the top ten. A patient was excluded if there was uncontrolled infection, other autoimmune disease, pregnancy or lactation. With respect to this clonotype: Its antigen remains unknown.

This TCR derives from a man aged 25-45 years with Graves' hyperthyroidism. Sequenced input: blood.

CDR3 nucleotides: TGTGCCAGCAGTGGATATGTGGCCCAGTACTTC. It encodes CASSGYVAQYF. V gene TRBV6-1 combines with J gene TRBJ2-5; D call uncertain. V was shortened by 4 bases and J by 9 bases, with 9 bases between the two germline ends. In germline, CDR1 is MNHNS, CDR2 SASEGT. CDR3 length: 11 residues.